Given below is one T cell receptor beta chain in context. The antigen it recognizes is unknown. Nothing much larger sits one base from this clone, and base qualities are not available. The immunoSEQ Assay, a bias-controlled multiplex PCR, was used to amplify TCRbeta CDR3 regions from genomic DNA. The original methods were these. Nucleated cell counts per sample were estimated from amplification of reference gene primers within the assay. To quantify the absolute abundance of each unique TCRbeta CDR3 rearrangement, sequence reads were collapsed and filtered. For each sample, productive Simpson clonality was calculated by taking the square root of Simpson's diversity index across productive rearrangements. Drawn from immuneACCESS, this table holds only the in-frame rearrangements with V and J called that TCRdb kept. Clones are partly lost; checked studies trace under half to an unresolved V gene and leave the rest unexplained. Clone size and the V and J calls come from that table; the DNA yielded D and trimming. This sample gives some 250,000 clones in total; 75% to 90% of them show up just once. The ten largest clonotypes hold around 7.2% of the sample.

The germline V gene sets CDR1 to SGHRS and CDR2 to YFSETQ. The junction shows trimming of 3 bases on V and 6 bases on J, and the gene matches do not reach 11 bases of it. Its CDR3 holds 15 amino acids, cysteine through phenylalanine. CDR3 DNA only is kept here, 45 bases in frame from base 1. The sample is drawn from a study of blood T cell repertoires in COVID-19 (dated by TCRdb to the early 2020s). With regard to the full study: Samples from collaborators originated in the United States, Italy and Spain and spanned both the acute and convalescent phases of COVID-19. The material from the prospective study consisted of cDNA or gDNA derived from T cells, B-cell-depleted T cells, or PBMCs. Deeply sampled blood TCRbeta repertoires from subjects exposed to, actively infected with, or recovered from COVID-19 were included in the dataset. The repertoires were made available in a free public database intended to serve as a resource for research on the immune response to SARS-CoV-2. The samples were drawn from the first 160 participants of the ongoing ImmuneRACE study and from 1,254 subjects provided by 6 global collaborators. The sample metadata nearly always contained a de-identified subject ID, COVID-19 status, age in years and sex. Where HLA class I and class II types were available, the types were taken from metadata supplied by the sample provider, not from assay-based typing.

A second Seattle source provided samples from volunteer blood donors who had recovered from COVID-19. The collaborating institutions used their own protocols to collect whole blood in K2EDTA tubes. For TCRbeta analysis, collaborators shipped samples in one of three forms: frozen whole blood, isolated PBMCs, or DNA extracted from either of those sample types. Findings and caveats that apply to the study as a whole: How much clinical and demographic metadata was included differed by source and by participant, and the metadata was provided uncurated.

Sequencing input: peripheral blood. The rearranged segments are TRBV5-1 and TRBJ1-2; TRBD1 matches 7 bases in the middle. This sequence was found in a man between 60 and 70 years old who had recovered from COVID-19. The CDR3: CASSYQEEGADGYTF. The bases are TGCGCCAGCAGCTACCAAGAGGAGGGGGCGGATGGCTACACCTTC.